In its sample, the clone carrying this T cell receptor beta chain was seen many times. The antigen remains undetermined. Patients between 18 and 65 years old had hyperthyroidism, newly diagnosed and lasting under 2 months. Orbital computed tomography, thyroid ultrasound, serum thyroxine and TRAb, and clinical symptoms together informed the diagnoses. RNA transcripts were the template for amplifying TCR beta CDR3 regions. Initially, a first-round RT-PCR of the TCR CDR3 employed the HTBI primer set. Via MiXCR, TCRdb re-called the multiplex PCR reads, giving one row per CDR3 protein. The sample holds 500,000 to 550,000 distinct CDR3 sequences, roughly 20% seen once. The CDR3 extends over 15 amino acids. Trimming removed 0 bases from V and 2 bases from J, with 12 bases in between. The germline V gene has CDR1 SGHRS and CDR2 YFSETQ. The data belong to a study of T cells in Graves' hyperthyroidism and ophthalmopathy.

Study-wide results and limits: Blood also contained most expanded thyroid clonotypes above 0.001.

V usage is TRBV5-1 and J usage is TRBJ2-7; D may match TRBD1 or TRBD2 (5 bases each). This TCR was recovered from a young man with Graves' hyperthyroidism. The sequenced sample was blood. The CDR3 loop reads CASSLGRVGAYEQYF. In DNA, the CDR3 is TGCGCCAGCAGCTTGGGCAGGGTGGGAGCCTACGAGCAGTACTTC.